The 26 T cell receptor beta chains reported below all come from one sample, sequenced in a study of shared clonotypes between healthy human individuals. CD8 cells classed as naive were CD45RO-negative and positively selected for CCR7, excluding terminally differentiated effector memory CD45RA+ cells. This table comes from immunoSEQ multiplex PCR, and its TCRdb copy is limited to in-frame clones, with some not included. The data hold hundreds of thousands of clones, with nearly 98% observed a single time. Sequencing was done on a sample of naive CD8+ T cells sorted from blood. These receptors were obtained from a man younger than 40 in good health.

The chain joins TRBV11-2 to TRBJ2-7, with TRBD2 as a possible D gene (6 bases). Germline V lookup: CDR1 SGHAT, CDR2 FQNNGV. The CDR3 extends over 15 amino acids. V dropped 1 base and J dropped 3 bases, with 13 bases sitting between them. The CDR3 region is CASSLGLAENYEQYF. In DNA form, the CDR3 reads TGTGCCAGCAGCTTAGGATTAGCGGAAAACTACGAGCAGTACTTC.

The chain couples TRBV2 to TRBJ1-1; no clear D gene. The CDR3 spans 15 residues. The germline V gene encodes CDR1 SNHLY and CDR2 FYNNEI. The V and J ends lost 2 bases and 0 bases respectively, with 10 bases between them. The chain's CDR3 is CASSEIAGLNTEAFF. DNA for the CDR3: TGTGCCAGCAGTGAAATTGCGGGATTGAACACTGAAGCTTTCTTT.

This sequence joins TRBV27 and TRBJ2-2; 8 bases are shared with TRBD2. Trimming took 7 bases from V and 2 from J; bases not matched to a gene: 18. Germline CDR1 reads MNHEY; CDR2 reads SMNVEV (reference sequence). The CDR3 is 19 amino acids. The CDR3 is CASNAYTAGGHPNTGELFF. The CDR3 coding sequence is TGTGCCAGCAACGCCTACACGGCGGGAGGCCATCCTAACACCGGGGAGCTGTTTTTT.

The rearrangement uses TRBV27 and TRBJ2-1; perhaps D is TRBD1 or TRBD2 (5 bases each). The CDR3 totals 14 residues. The germline gives CDR1 MNHEY, CDR2 SMNVEV (reference sequence). V was trimmed by 1 base and J by 8 bases, leaving 12 bases between them. The CDR3 reads CASSLLGPGDEQFF. The CDR3 nucleotides read TGTGCCAGCAGTTTATTGGGACCCGGCGATGAGCAGTTCTTC.

This chain connects TRBV10-3 to TRBJ2-1; 9 nucleotides line up with TRBD2. Germline CDR1 and CDR2: ENHRY and SYGVKD. This CDR3 has 15 amino acids. V shed 7 bases, J shed 9 bases, and the junction held 13 bases outside the gene matches. CDR3 sequence: CAINNPLAGDGEQFF. In DNA, the CDR3 is TGTGCCATCAACAACCCTTTAGCGGGAGATGGTGAGCAGTTCTTC.

The chain employs TRBV7-8 and TRBJ2-7; TRBD1 is a possible D gene (8 bases). The V gene's germline CDR1 is SGHVS and CDR2 FQNEAQ. This CDR3 spans 15 amino acids. V gave up 3 bases and J gave up 5 bases, with 17 bases separating them. CDR3 in DNA: TGTGCCAGCAGCTTGTCCGGGGGGACAGGTGACGAGCAGTACTTC. Translating it yields CASSLSGGTGDEQYF.

The chain links TRBV7-2 to TRBJ2-2; TRBD1 aligns across 8 bases. Germline V lookup: CDR1 SGHTA, CDR2 FQGNSA. V gave up 8 bases and J gave up 5 bases; unmatched junction bases: 7. The CDR3 has 14 residues. CDR3 in DNA: TGTGCCAGCTCTTGGACAGGGTGGACCGGGGAGCTGTTTTTT. Protein product: CASSWTGWTGELFF.

This chain joins TRBV7-7 and TRBJ2-7, with a possible D match to TRBD1 (5 bases). Germline V CDR1 and CDR2: SSHAT, FNYEAQ (reference sequence). This CDR3 comprises 15 residues. Trimming removed 5 bases from V and 3 bases from J, with 17 bases in between. The CDR3 loop reads CASSPRTQGSYEQYF. CDR3 bases: TGTGCCAGCAGCCCCCGGACGCAGGGAAGCTACGAGCAGTACTTC.

The V gene is TRBV4-1, the J gene TRBJ1-5; weak D call: TRBD1 (5 bases). Deletions cut 1 base from V and 3 bases from J, with 10 bases between. Germline V gene lookup returns CDR1 MGHRA and CDR2 YSYEKL. The CDR3 is 15 amino acids. The CDR3 sequence: CASSQGAGNNQPQHF. In nucleotides, the CDR3 is TGCGCCAGCAGCCAAGGGGCAGGGAACAATCAGCCCCAGCATTTT.

The chain's CDR3 is CATSRDRGTHEQYF. Here the CDR3 DNA reads TGTGCCACCAGCAGAGATCGCGGGACCCACGAGCAGTACTTC. The chain links TRBV15 to TRBJ2-7, with D maybe TRBD2 (6 bases). Trimming cost V 0 bases and J 5 bases, with 11 bases left between them. Germline V gives CDR1 LNHNV, CDR2 YYDKDF (reference sequence). This CDR3 is 14 amino acids long.

The chain links TRBV5-8 to TRBJ2-1; 12 nucleotides agree with TRBD2. This CDR3 is built from 15 residues. V was clipped by 4 bases and J by 7 bases; unmatched bases: 6. Germline-derived CDR1 and CDR2 are SGHTS and YDEGEE. Here the CDR3 DNA reads TGTGCCAGCAGCGAGACTAGCGGGAGTGTGAATGAGCAGTTCTTC. Residues: CASSETSGSVNEQFF. The full variable domain, rest sourced from reference TRBV5-8 and TRBJ2-1, is EAGVTQSPTHLIKTRGQQATLRCSPISGHTSVYWYQQALGLGLQFLLWYDEGEERNRGNFPPRFSGRQFPNYSSELNVNALELEDSALYLCASSETSGSVNEQFFGPGTRLTVL.

J is TRBJ1-5 and V is TRBV6-1, with 8 bases identical to TRBD1. Trimming at V came to 4 bases and at J to 4 bases, leaving 9 bases not matched to a gene. Germline V gene data show CDR1 as MNHNS and CDR2 as SASEGT. This CDR3 has 16 residues. The DNA of the CDR3 is TGTGCCAGCAGTGGGGGGACAGGCCTCCGAAATCAGCCCCAGCATTTT. It codes for CASSGGTGLRNQPQHF.

The J gene is TRBJ2-7, the V gene TRBV2; D is unresolved. V was trimmed by 7 bases and J by 0 bases, leaving 7 bases between them. CDR3 length: 12 amino acids. Germline V gene lookup returns CDR1 SNHLY and CDR2 FYNNEI. The CDR3, as DNA: TGTGCCAGCATGTATAACTCCTACGAGCAGTACTTC. As protein: CASMYNSYEQYF.

This chain connects TRBV6-1 to TRBJ2-7; 7 nucleotides agree with TRBD1. The CDR3 runs to 14 residues. Germline CDR1 MNHNS, CDR2 SASEGT. V lost 5 bases and J lost 2; bases outside the gene matches: 6. In DNA form, the CDR3 reads TGTGCCAGCAGTCCCGGGACAGAAGCCTACGAGCAGTACTTC. It yields the protein CASSPGTEAYEQYF.

The chain employs TRBV28 and TRBJ2-3; D gene unclear. Trimming cost V 4 bases and J 5 bases, with 7 bases left between them. The CDR3 extends over 12 amino acids. Germline V gene sequence: CDR1 MDHEN, CDR2 SYDVKM. The chain's CDR3 is CASSSSIDTQYF. CDR3 nucleotide sequence: TGTGCCAGCAGTTCATCAATAGATACGCAGTATTTT.

Points on this clone: Other DNA sequences from this sample encode an identical CDR3 as well. The V gene is TRBV27, the J gene TRBJ2-1; the D is unclear. CDR1 MNHEY and CDR2 SMNVEV come from the germline V gene (reference sequence). This CDR3 region has 12 residues. V was trimmed by 3 bases and J by 8 bases, leaving 8 bases between them. Here the CDR3 reads CASSLLGDEQFF. The CDR3 nucleotides read TGTGCCAGCAGTTTGTTAGGAGATGAGCAGTTCTTC.

The V call is TRBV7-9, the J call TRBJ2-5, with D perhaps matching TRBD2 (5 bases). Deletions cut 6 bases from V and 1 base from J, with 9 bases between. CDR3 length equals 13 residues. Looked up from germline, CDR1 is SEHNR and CDR2 is FQNEAQ (reference sequence). The CDR3 coding sequence is TGTGCCAGCAGACCCGAGGGCCAAGAGACCCAGTACTTC. Its protein is CASRPEGQETQYF.

The chain uses TRBV4-1 and TRBJ2-3, with 12 bases aligning to TRBD2. The CDR3 covers 21 residues. V lost 4 bases, J lost 0 bases, and 17 bases stayed unmatched. Germline CDR1 and CDR2: MGHRA and YSYEKL. CDR3 in DNA: TGCGCCAGCAGCCCCGGTGGGGTCGTTGTGGGGACTAGCGGGAGCACAGATACGCAGTATTTT. Its protein is CASSPGGVVVGTSGSTDTQYF.

The chain recombines TRBV28 with TRBJ2-1, with TRBD2 identical over 7 bases. Per germline, CDR1 MDHEN and CDR2 SYDVKM. This CDR3 is built from 15 residues. V shed 9 bases, J shed 5 bases, and the junction held 13 bases outside the gene matches. The CDR3 DNA follows: TGTGCCAGGACGGGAGGTGCCGGCGTGGACAATGAGCAGTTCTTC. Its translation: CARTGGAGVDNEQFF.

To note about this clone: Distinct nucleotide sequences in the sample also encode this CDR3. The J gene is TRBJ1-5, the V gene TRBV6-1; D might be TRBD1 (5 bases). V dropped 1 base and J dropped 1 base, with 8 bases sitting between them. Germline lookup yields CDR1 MNHNS and CDR2 SASEGT. The CDR3 sequence is 15 residues long. The CDR3 nucleotides read TGTGCCAGCAGTGAAGTGAGGGGAAGCAATCAGCCCCAGCATTTT. Its translation: CASSEVRGSNQPQHF.

J is TRBJ1-1 and V is TRBV7-3; no firm D call. The CDR3 is 14 amino acids. V was shortened by 5 bases and J by 1 base, with 11 bases between the two germline ends. Germline V gene data show CDR1 as SGHTA and CDR2 as FQGTGA. The CDR3 here is CASSKGRANTEAFF. CDR3 DNA sequence: TGTGCCAGCAGCAAAGGACGGGCGAACACTGAAGCTTTCTTT. Using reference TRBV7-3 and TRBJ1-1 for the parts outside the CDR3, the full variable domain is GAGVSQTPSNKVTEKGKYVELRCDPISGHTALYWYRQSLGQGPEFLIYFQGTGAADDSGLPNDRFFAVRPEGSVSTLKIQRTERGDSAVYLCASSKGRANTEAFFGQGTRLTVV.

J is TRBJ1-2 and V is TRBV2; TRBD1 might be the D (6 bases). In germline, CDR1 is SNHLY, CDR2 FYNNEI. The germline V and J ends were trimmed by 7 bases and 2 bases, with 8 bases remaining between them. The CDR3 consists of 12 residues. CDR3 loop: CASKDSNYGYTF. The CDR3 nucleotides are TGTGCCAGCAAGGACAGCAACTATGGCTACACCTTC.

V usage is TRBV6-5 and J usage is TRBJ1-2; no clear D gene. This CDR3 spans 12 amino acids. V gave up 2 bases and J gave up 7 bases, with 8 bases separating them. Germline CDR1 is MNHEY and CDR2 is SVGAGI. CDR3 coding DNA: TGTGCCAGCAGTTACCTCGACGGTGGCTACACCTTC. Translation: CASSYLDGGYTF.

The rearrangement joins TRBV9 to TRBJ1-5; 9 nucleotides line up with TRBD1. The CDR3 contains 15 residues. V shed 3 bases and J 7 bases; nucleotides not matched to a gene: 8. Germline-derived CDR1 and CDR2 are SGDLS and YYNGEE. In DNA, the CDR3 is TGTGCCAGCAGCGCCGGGACAGGGCCTGGCCAGCCCCAGCATTTT. Translation gives CASSAGTGPGQPQHF.

This clone was seen only once. J is TRBJ2-1 and V is TRBV27; possible D gene TRBD2, 5 bases. V was cut by 4 bases and J by 7 bases, with 8 bases left in between. The CDR3 extends over 12 amino acids. The germline V gene encodes CDR1 MNHEY and CDR2 SMNVEV (reference sequence). The CDR3: CASSSGLNEQFF. CDR3 DNA sequence: TGTGCCAGCAGTTCTGGACTGAATGAGCAGTTCTTC.

V usage is TRBV5-1 and J usage is TRBJ2-5; 12 bases fit TRBD2. This CDR3 contains 16 residues. CDR1 is SGHRS and CDR2 is YFSETQ in the germline V gene. J lost 5 bases, V lost 4 bases, and 9 bases had no gene match. The CDR3, as DNA: TGCGCCAGCAGCAGCCTGACTAGCGGGAGCATGGAGACCCAGTACTTC. Translated, it gives CASSSLTSGSMETQYF.